Following are 25 T cell receptor beta chains from one sample sequenced in a study of T cells after yellow fever vaccination. In TCRdb, the 5' RACE reads were re-called with MiXCR into one record per CDR3 protein. The sample has 300,000 to 400,000 distinct CDR3 sequences, 9.5% to 15% seen once. The starting material was CD4+ T cells sorted from PBMCs, obtained 15 days after the yellow fever booster vaccination. These receptors came from a man in his late teens or twenties who received the YFV17D yellow fever vaccine.

This clonotype was counted ten times or more. V gene TRBV5-1 combines with J gene TRBJ1-2; TRBD1 is a possible D gene (5 bases). The CDR3 is 15 amino acids. Germline V gene lookup returns CDR1 SGHRS and CDR2 YFSETQ. Trimming took 1 base from V and 4 from J, leaving 14 bases between them. CDR3 loop: CASSLSEGLSYGYTF. CDR3 DNA: TGCGCCAGCAGCTTGTCGGAGGGACTTAGCTATGGCTACACCTTC.

This clonotype was detected only a few times. The genes are TRBV14 and TRBJ1-6, with 8 nucleotides matching TRBD1. The germline V gene has CDR1 SGHDN and CDR2 FVKESK. This CDR3 is built from 15 residues. Unmatched junction bases numbered 6, after V lost 7 bases and J lost 4 bases. CDR3 sequence: CASKSGQGYNSPLHF. The CDR3 DNA reads as TGTGCCAGCAAGTCTGGACAGGGATATAATTCACCCCTCCACTTT. Variable domain in full (rest from reference TRBV14 and TRBJ1-6): EAGVTQFPSHSVIEKGQTVTLRCDPISGHDNLYWYRRVMGKEIKFLLHFVKESKQDESGMPNNRFLAERTGGTYSTLKVQPAELEDSGVYFCASKSGQGYNSPLHFGNGTRLTVT.

There are many counts of this clonotype. The chain couples TRBV20-1 to TRBJ2-7; maybe TRBD1 (6 bases). The CDR3 length is 12 residues. Germline V gene sequence: CDR1 DFQATT, CDR2 SNEGSKA (reference sequence). V lost 1 base, J lost 3 bases, and 7 bases lay in between. The DNA of the CDR3 is TGCAGTGCTAGAGTAGGGGGCTACGAGCAGTACGTC. It translates to CSARVGGYEQYV.

CDR3 DNA: TGTGCCAGCAGTTACTCGGGAGCGGGGGGCTACGAGCAGTACTTC. This gives the protein CASSYSGAGGYEQYF. The chain recombines TRBV6-5 with TRBJ2-7; 9 bases line up with TRBD2. V was clipped by 0 bases and J by 3 bases; unmatched bases: 3. CDR1 and CDR2 from the germline V gene are MNHEY and SVGAGI. This CDR3 has 15 amino acids.

This clonotype was picked up a small number of times. The chain joins TRBV24-1 to TRBJ2-5, with a tentative D call TRBD1 (7 bases). The CDR3 totals 16 residues. Trimming shortened V by 4 bases and J by 1 base, and 15 bases separated the two germline ends. Per germline, CDR1 KGHDR and CDR2 SFDVKD. The CDR3 region has the DNA TGTGCCACCAGTGACCCAAACAGGGGAGGCCAAGAGACCCAGTACTTC. It yields the protein CATSDPNRGGQETQYF.

This clonotype was seen repeatedly, ten times or more. V gene TRBV29-1 combines with J gene TRBJ1-2; 7 bases line up with TRBD1. Looked up from germline, CDR1 is SQVTM and CDR2 is ANQGSEA. The CDR3 spans 13 residues. After removal of 2 bases from V and 8 bases from J, the junction contained 8 bases not matched to a gene. CDR3 sequence reads: CSVEHQTGLGYTF. The CDR3 coding sequence is TGCAGCGTTGAACATCAGACAGGGTTGGGCTACACCTTC.

The sample holds a few counts of this clonotype. The V gene is TRBV18, the J gene TRBJ2-1, with D possibly matching TRBD2 (6 bases). Germline values: CDR1 KGHSH, CDR2 LQKENI. The CDR3 runs to 15 residues. V lost 8 bases to trimming and J lost 4 bases, with 18 bases between them. For the CDR3, the DNA is TGTGCCAGCAGAATAGGGGAGGACGGATACAATGAGCAGTTCTTC. Protein: CASRIGEDGYNEQFF.

The chain combines TRBV4-1 with TRBJ2-1, with 8 bases fitting TRBD2. CDR3 length: 16 amino acids. With 3 bases clipped from V and 0 bases from J, the junction kept 4 bases outside the gene matches. Germline V CDR1 and CDR2: MGHRA, YSYEKL. In nucleotides, the CDR3 is TGCGCCAGCAGCCATATAAGCGGGAGCTCCTACAATGAGCAGTTCTTC. Its translation is CASSHISGSSYNEQFF.

The chain carries TRBV5-1 and TRBJ2-3; the D is unclear. Trimming left V 0 bases short and J 0 bases short, with 8 bases between. There are 15 residues in the CDR3. Germline V gene lookup returns CDR1 SGHRS and CDR2 YFSETQ. The CDR3 loop reads CASSLVSRSTDTQYF. The CDR3 nucleotides are TGCGCCAGCAGCTTGGTATCTCGGAGCACAGATACGCAGTATTTT. Based on the CDR3 plus reference TRBV5-1 and TRBJ2-3, the full variable domain is KAGVTQTPRYLIKTRGQQVTLSCSPISGHRSVSWYQQTPGQGLQFLFEYFSETQRNKGNFPGRFSGRQFSNSRSEMNVSTLELGDSALYLCASSLVSRSTDTQYFGPGTRLTVL.

The chain uses TRBV30 and TRBJ1-2, with D uncertain. Trimming took 5 bases from V and 7 from J, leaving 14 bases between them. This CDR3 has 12 amino acids. Germline CDR1 reads GTSNPN; CDR2 reads SVGIG (reference sequence). The CDR3 is CAWSGRLSGYTF. The CDR3 DNA is TGTGCCTGGTCGGGCCGTTTAAGTGGCTACACCTTC.

The chain joins TRBV5-1 to TRBJ2-1; 7 nucleotides align to TRBD1. The CDR3 runs 15 residues. Per the germline V gene, CDR1 is SGHRS and CDR2 is YFSETQ. After removal of 4 bases from V and 7 bases from J, the junction contained 11 bases not matched to a gene. The CDR3 loop is CASSLRQGTWNEQFF. In DNA, the CDR3 is TGCGCCAGCAGCCTCCGACAGGGTACCTGGAATGAGCAGTTCTTC.

J is TRBJ2-1 and V is TRBV7-2, with 7 bases matching TRBD2. The CDR3 loop spans 15 amino acids. Germline CDR1 reads SGHTA; CDR2 reads FQGNSA. J was trimmed by 3 bases and V by 6 bases; bases with no gene match: 8. CDR3 nucleotide sequence: TGTGCCAGCAGTAGGACTAGTCCATTCTACAATGAGCAGTTCTTC. Its translation: CASSRTSPFYNEQFF.

This clonotype appeared many times. This chain connects TRBV7-9 to TRBJ2-7, with D unclear. The V end was cut by 5 bases, the J end by 2 bases, with 7 bases between. In germline, CDR1 is SEHNR, CDR2 FQNEAQ (reference sequence). This CDR3 has 12 amino acids. The CDR3 DNA reads TGTGCCAGCAGCCTGGTACCCTACGAGCAGTACTTC. This encodes CASSLVPYEQYF.

V and J are TRBV12-3 or TRBV12-4 and TRBJ2-5, with TRBD2 identical over 10 bases. V trimming: 3 bases; J trimming: 5 bases; junction bases outside the gene matches: 9. This CDR3 contains 16 residues. The CDR3, as DNA: TGTGCCAGCAGTTTGGGGAGCGGGGGGGCACTCGAGACCCAGTACTTC. Translating gives CASSLGSGGALETQYF.

This clonotype has a handful of counts. The gene calls are TRBV7-9 and TRBJ2-1; 9 bases align to TRBD1. This CDR3 comprises 14 residues. The germline V gene has CDR1 SEHNR and CDR2 FQNEAQ (reference sequence). J gave up 9 bases and V 5 bases, and 8 bases lay outside the gene matches. The CDR3 DNA sequence: TGTGCCAGCAGCCCAGGGACAGGGAAAAGTGAGCAGTTCTTC. Amino acid sequence: CASSPGTGKSEQFF.

This clonotype was detected a few times. The chain links TRBV7-2 to TRBJ1-2; D not resolved. The germline V gene encodes CDR1 SGHTA and CDR2 FQGNSA. CDR3 size: 13 residues. V was cut by 5 bases and J by 8 bases, with 15 bases left in between. The DNA of the CDR3 is TGTGCCAGCAGCATAGGACGGGAGAGGGGCTACACCTTC. Encoded protein: CASSIGRERGYTF.

This clonotype was seen ten or more times. This chain joins TRBV6-4 and TRBJ2-6; D is ambiguous. The length of the CDR3 is 17 residues. V lost 2 bases to trimming and J lost 0 bases, with 11 bases between them. The germline gives CDR1 MRHNA, CDR2 SNTAGT. Here the CDR3 DNA reads TGTGCCAGCAGTGACGTCCCTCTAAGCTCTGGGGCCAACGTCCTGACTTTC. This sequence encodes CASSDVPLSSGANVLTF.

J is TRBJ2-7 and V is TRBV4-3; D is undetermined. With 1 base removed from V and 3 bases from J, the gap between germline ends came to 7 bases. CDR3 length: 13 amino acids. In germline, CDR1 is LGHNA, CDR2 YSLEER. CDR3 loop: CASSQGILYEQYF. The CDR3 DNA sequence: TGCGCCAGCAGCCAAGGTATCCTCTACGAGCAGTACTTC.

V is TRBV4-3 and J is TRBJ2-3; D is unresolved. In germline, CDR1 is LGHNA, CDR2 YSLEER. Trimming left V 1 base short and J 2 bases short, with 7 bases between. This CDR3 has 14 amino acids. CDR3 sequence reads: CASSQAVFTDTQYF. In nucleotides, the CDR3 is TGCGCCAGCAGCCAAGCGGTATTCACAGATACGCAGTATTTT.

The chain is built from TRBV2 and TRBJ1-1, with D possibly TRBD1 on 6 matching bases. V lost 6 bases and J lost 5, with 16 bases in between. Germline CDR1 and CDR2: SNHLY and FYNNEI. This CDR3 region has 14 residues. The CDR3, as DNA: TGTGCCAGCAGCCAAGCAGGGGTAGGGACTGAAGCTTTCTTT. It specifies CASSQAGVGTEAFF.

The CDR3 here is CASRQSGELFF. The CDR3 DNA sequence: TGTGCCAGTAGGCAATCCGGGGAGCTGTTTTTT. The V and J genes are TRBV19 and TRBJ2-2; D is undetermined. V lost 6 bases to trimming and J lost 6 bases, with 5 bases between them. CDR3 size: 11 residues. Germline V lookup: CDR1 LNHDA, CDR2 SQIVND (reference sequence).

This clonotype was counted between two and nine times. CDR3 in DNA: TGCAGTGCTGGATTTCGGCCCCAGCATTTT. Protein sequence: CSAGFRPQHF. The chain links TRBV20-1 to TRBJ1-5, with D unresolved. The CDR3 sequence is 10 residues long. Trimming left V 5 bases short and J 9 bases short, with 8 bases between. Germline V gene lookup returns CDR1 DFQATT and CDR2 SNEGSKA (reference sequence).

The table lists this clonotype with many counts. The chain carries TRBV29-1 and TRBJ1-5; D unclear. Germline CDR1 is SQVTM and CDR2 is ANQGSEA. Trimming shortened V by 6 bases and J by 8 bases, and 20 bases separated the two germline ends. The CDR3 is 14 residues long. CDR3 residues: CSVPPYTIHEPQHF. In DNA, the CDR3 is TGCAGCGTCCCCCCCTACACGATACACGAGCCCCAGCATTTT.

The V and J genes are TRBV11-2 and TRBJ1-2; D call uncertain. Trimming cost V 5 bases and J 8 bases, with 15 bases left between them. The CDR3 consists of 13 residues. Germline lookup yields CDR1 SGHAT and CDR2 FQNNGV. Here the CDR3 DNA reads TGTGCCAGCAGCCCCGGTCCCGAGCTCGGCTACACCTTC. The encoded protein is CASSPGPELGYTF.

This clonotype appeared a few times. The J gene is TRBJ2-3, the V gene TRBV27; TRBD2 aligns across 7 bases. Per germline, CDR1 MNHEY and CDR2 SMNVEV (reference sequence). The junction had 6 bases not matched to a gene; V was cut back by 7 bases and J by 2 bases. This CDR3 has 14 residues. The CDR3: CASTSGTFTDTQYF. Here the CDR3 DNA reads TGTGCCAGCACCAGCGGGACTTTCACAGATACGCAGTATTTT.